Following are 5 T cell receptor beta chains from one sample sequenced in a study of Graves' ophthalmopathy and Graves' hyperthyroidism. RNA transcripts provided the template for amplifying TCR beta CDR3 regions. Amplification began with first-round RT-PCR using HTBI primers, then second-round multiplex PCR was performed. TCRdb itself ran the multiplex PCR reads through MiXCR, one entry per CDR3 protein. The repertoire includes nearly 400,000 distinct CDR3 sequences, around 20% of them detected once, and roughly 1.6% sits in the top ten. The sequenced sample consisted of peripheral blood. These receptors originate from a woman in her late teens or twenties with Graves' ophthalmopathy.

This clonotype was seen repeatedly, ten times or more. The V call is TRBV28, the J call TRBJ1-3; 10 bases are a match to TRBD1. Per the germline V gene, CDR1 is MDHEN and CDR2 is SYDVKM. The CDR3 spans 18 residues. Unmatched junction bases numbered 10, after V lost 5 bases and J lost 0 bases. The CDR3 DNA is TGTGCCAGCAGTCTACCGGGACAGGGGTTTAGCTCTGGAAACACCATATATTTT. The encoded protein is CASSLPGQGFSSGNTIYF.

A note on this clonotype: The CDR3 does not end in the conserved phenylalanine or tryptophan, so this is likely a read error. This sequence joins TRBV18 and TRBJ1-1, with D uncertain. The CDR3 totals 13 residues. V was shortened by 2 bases and J by 2 bases, with 6 bases between the two germline ends. In germline, CDR1 is KGHSH, CDR2 LQKENI. The CDR3 nucleotides are TGTGCCAGCTCACCAAAAGACAACACTGAAGCTTTCTCT. Protein: CASSPKDNTEAFS.

On this clonotype itself: A junction end diverges from the germline sequence, so it may reflect a read error. This sequence joins TRBV6-1 and TRBJ2-7, with D tentatively TRBD1 (6 bases). The CDR3 is 14 residues long. CDR1 and CDR2 (germline): MNHNS, SASEGT. The CDR3 sequence is CASSQDAGAYEQYF. The CDR3 coding sequence is TGCGCCAGCAGCCAAGATGCAGGGGCCTACGAGCAGTACTTC.

The J gene is TRBJ2-7, the V gene TRBV6-2 or TRBV6-3, with no clear D. Trimming cost V 5 bases and J 6 bases, with 20 bases left between them. Germline CDR1 MNHEY, CDR2 SVGEGT. The CDR3 is 15 residues long. CDR3: CASSPVLSHTGEQYF. CDR3 DNA sequence: TGTGCCAGCAGTCCCGTTTTGTCCCATACGGGCGAGCAGTACTTC.

This clonotype occurred many times. The chain is built from TRBV7-3 and TRBJ2-7; 10 positions agree with TRBD1. Unmatched junction bases numbered 15, after V lost 0 bases and J lost 7 bases. The germline V gene has CDR1 SGHTA and CDR2 FQGTGA. The CDR3 runs 18 residues. The CDR3 loop reads CASSLTSGTGAKSSEQYF. In DNA form, the CDR3 reads TGTGCCAGCAGCTTAACGTCCGGGACAGGGGCCAAGTCCTCGGAGCAGTACTTC.